This TCR beta chain stems from a study of blood T cell repertoires in COVID-19. The V gene lost 8 bases and the J gene lost 0 bases, with 12 bases spanning the gap. CDR1 is SGHNT, CDR2 YYREEE, per germline (reference sequence). CDR3 length: 14 amino acids. Clones were sequenced by immunoSEQ multiplex PCR, and TCRdb holds only the in-frame ones, with some missing. The sample lists approximately 200,000 clones, approximately 88% occurring once. The genes are TRBV5-4 and TRBJ2-1, with D maybe TRBD2 (6 bases). The sequenced sample consisted of PBMCs or T cells enriched from blood (not recorded which). The sequence derives from a young man with acute COVID-19. Here the CDR3 DNA reads TGTGCCAGAAGGAGGGGTAGCTCCTACAATGAGCAGTTCTTC. Translating it yields CARRRGSSYNEQFF.